Below, 29 T cell receptor beta chains from the same sample are listed, as sequenced in a study of blood T cell repertoires in COVID-19 (TCRdb year 2020). The library was prepared using the immunoSEQ multiplex PCR assay. Entries here come from immuneACCESS through TCRdb and include only in-frame sequences with V and J called. Some clones fail to appear in such tables; in the studies checked, an unresolved V gene covers under half of the shortfall, and the cause of the remainder is unknown. The sample table records some 120,000 clones; around 80% of these occur just once. The ten largest account for 1.5% to 2% of the sample. Sequencing was carried out using peripheral blood. The receptors were sampled from a man between 70 and 80 years old with acute or convalescent COVID-19.

The rearrangement joins TRBV28 to TRBJ2-5; 7 bases are a match to TRBD2. After removal of 7 bases from V and 4 bases from J, the junction contained 9 bases not matched to a gene. Germline V gene data show CDR1 as MDHEN and CDR2 as SYDVKM. The CDR3 runs to 14 residues. CDR3 in amino acids: CASNIAGDPETQYF. As DNA, the CDR3 is TGTGCCAGCAATATCGCGGGGGATCCAGAGACCCAGTACTTC.

This chain joins TRBV7-9 and TRBJ1-3, with 7 bases matching TRBD1. The V and J ends lost 5 bases and 0 bases, in that order; junction bases with no gene match: 7. The germline V gene has CDR1 SEHNR and CDR2 FQNEAQ (reference sequence). The CDR3 consists of 16 residues. The CDR3, as DNA: TGTGCCAGCAGCCACAGGGGTCGTAGCTCTGGAAACACCATATATTTT. This sequence encodes CASSHRGRSSGNTIYF.

This chain joins TRBV18 and TRBJ2-7, with D possibly TRBD1 on 5 matching bases. This CDR3 contains 16 residues. Germline V gene data show CDR1 as KGHSH and CDR2 as LQKENI. Trimming left V 0 bases short and J 1 base short, with 13 bases between. The DNA of the CDR3 is TGTGCCAGCTCACCACCGGTCGCAGGGTTTTCCTACGAGCAGTACTTC. Encoded protein: CASSPPVAGFSYEQYF.

The chain joins TRBV19 to TRBJ1-4, with D unclear. V gave up 3 bases and J gave up 0 bases, with 11 bases separating them. Germline V gene lookup returns CDR1 LNHDA and CDR2 SQIVND (reference sequence). The length of the CDR3 is 16 residues. For the CDR3, the DNA is TGTGCCAGTAGTATTCCCCTACGTGCAACTAATGAAAAACTGTTTTTT. It yields the protein CASSIPLRATNEKLFF.

The table lists this clone with a count of one. The chain employs TRBV5-4 and TRBJ1-1; D uncertain. V gave up 3 bases and J gave up 6 bases, with 15 bases separating them. CDR3 length equals 14 residues. Germline V gene lookup returns CDR1 SGHNT and CDR2 YYREEE (reference sequence). The CDR3, as DNA: TGTGCCAGCAGCTGGGAGACCCAAAACGCTGAAGCTTTCTTT. Its protein is CASSWETQNAEAFF.

The rearrangement uses TRBV6-1 and TRBJ1-2; D gene uncertain. Germline V gene lookup returns CDR1 MNHNS and CDR2 SASEGT. The V gene lost 3 bases and the J gene lost 8 bases, with 10 bases spanning the gap. The CDR3 is 12 amino acids. CDR3 region: CASSDRNSGYTF. CDR3 in DNA: TGTGCCAGCAGTGACAGGAATTCGGGCTACACCTTC.

V is TRBV19 and J is TRBJ2-1, with D uncertain. From germline, CDR1 is LNHDA and CDR2 SQIVND (reference sequence). The CDR3 has 15 amino acids. Between the trimmed V and J ends, which lost 1 base and 1 base, there was a span of 8 bases. DNA of the CDR3: TGTGCCAGTAGTATAGGGTCCAGGTCCTACAATGAGCAGTTCTTC. It specifies CASSIGSRSYNEQFF.

The chain links TRBV7-8 to TRBJ1-4; 7 bases align to TRBD1. The CDR3 is 17 residues long. The junction had 9 bases not matched to a gene; V was cut back by 3 bases and J by 2 bases. Germline CDR1 reads SGHVS; CDR2 reads FQNEAQ. The CDR3 nucleotides read TGTGCCAGCAGCTTGGACAGGATTCTCTCGACTAATGAAAAACTGTTTTTT. As protein: CASSLDRILSTNEKLFF.

This chain joins TRBV7-8 and TRBJ2-6; D is possibly TRBD2 (5 bases). This CDR3 contains 18 residues. The V end lost 4 bases, the J end lost 1 base, and 17 bases lay between the germline ends. CDR1 and CDR2 from the germline V gene are SGHVS and FQNEAQ. This CDR3 reads CASSSPLERVSGANVLTF. DNA for the CDR3: TGTGCCAGCAGCTCTCCCCTTGAGAGGGTTTCTGGGGCCAACGTCCTGACTTTC. Complete variable domain (other parts from reference TRBV7-8 and TRBJ2-6): GAGVSQSPRYKVAKRGQDVALRCDPISGHVSLFWYQQALGQGPEFLTYFQNEAQLDKSGLPSDRFFAERPEGSVSTLKIQRTQQEDSAVYLCASSSPLERVSGANVLTFGAGSRLTVL.

V and J are TRBV7-2 and TRBJ2-7, with 9 bases identical to TRBD2. V lost 5 bases and J lost 5; bases outside the gene matches: 10. Germline values: CDR1 SGHTA, CDR2 FQGNSA. The CDR3 length is 15 residues. The CDR3 nucleotides read TGTGCCAGCAGCATACTAGCGCGGGGGGGTCACGAGCAGTACTTC. It translates to CASSILARGGHEQYF.

V is TRBV7-8 and J is TRBJ1-6, with D uncertain. The ends were cut back, 4 bases at V and 7 bases at J, with 11 bases in the middle. Per germline, CDR1 SGHVS and CDR2 FQNEAQ. The CDR3 contains 14 residues. The chain's CDR3 is CASSSEGRNSPLHF. For the CDR3, the DNA is TGTGCCAGCAGCTCTGAGGGTAGGAATTCACCCCTCCACTTT.

J is TRBJ2-5 and V is TRBV19; D might be TRBD2 (7 bases). Germline CDR1 is LNHDA and CDR2 is SQIVND (reference sequence). The V gene lost 6 bases and the J gene lost 5 bases, with 19 bases spanning the gap. The CDR3 sequence is 15 residues long. Here the CDR3 DNA reads TGTGCCAGTAGCGGGTTGGGGGGGGCCTGGGAGACCCAGTACTTC. This translates into CASSGLGGAWETQYF.

This chain uses TRBV10-2 with TRBJ1-5; TRBD1 matches 8 bases. This CDR3 contains 14 residues. Losses at the gene ends were 5 bases for V and 4 bases for J; bases not matched to a gene: 4. The V gene's germline CDR1 is WSHSY and CDR2 SAAADI. CDR3 protein: CASSPDRENQPQHF. CDR3 coding DNA: TGCGCCAGCAGTCCGGACAGGGAGAATCAGCCCCAGCATTTT.

V gene TRBV5-1 combines with J gene TRBJ2-1; a possible D gene is TRBD2 (6 bases). Trimming left V 4 bases short and J 2 bases short, with 16 bases between. The CDR3 extends over 16 amino acids. Germline V lookup: CDR1 SGHRS, CDR2 YFSETQ. This CDR3 is CASSPGSGEAYNEQFF. CDR3 bases: TGCGCCAGCAGCCCGGGGTCGGGGGAGGCCTACAATGAGCAGTTCTTC.

This clone appeared a single time. The rearrangement joins TRBV6-4 to TRBJ1-6; 7 nucleotides line up with TRBD1. Germline loops: CDR1 MRHNA, CDR2 SNTAGT. The ends lost 4 bases at V and 4 bases at J; junction bases unmatched: 10. The CDR3 contains 17 residues. The CDR3 loop reads CASSGPPGQLYNSPLHF. CDR3 DNA sequence: TGTGCCAGCAGTGGCCCTCCGGGACAGTTATATAATTCACCCCTCCACTTT.

This CDR3 is CASSVTGTEGTGELFF. The CDR3, as DNA: TGTGCCAGCAGCGTCACCGGGACAGAGGGCACCGGGGAGCTGTTTTTT. The chain recombines TRBV9 with TRBJ2-2, with TRBD1 matching 7 bases. Germline trimming cut 2 bases from V and 4 bases from J; bases unmatched to any gene: 8. The CDR3 contains 16 residues. Germline V gives CDR1 SGDLS, CDR2 YYNGEE.

This clone was seen only once. This chain links TRBV3-1 (or the pseudogene TRBV3-2) with TRBJ1-6, with 8 bases identical to TRBD1. This CDR3 spans 14 amino acids. V lost 6 bases and J lost 7; bases outside the gene matches: 5. Germline-derived CDR1 and CDR2 are LGHDT and YNNKEL (reference sequence). CDR3 DNA: TGTGCCAGCAGTCCCACAGGGGGGAATTCACCCCTCCACTTT. Translation gives CASSPTGGNSPLHF.

This chain links TRBV6-6 with TRBJ1-1; TRBD1 agrees at 7 bases. The CDR3 totals 15 residues. CDR1 and CDR2 from the germline V gene are MNHNY and SVGAGI (reference sequence). V trimming: 6 bases; J trimming: 1 base; junction bases outside the gene matches: 8. The CDR3 spells CASRVTGEENTEAFF. CDR3 DNA sequence: TGTGCCAGCAGAGTTACAGGGGAGGAGAACACTGAAGCTTTCTTT.

The gene calls are TRBV5-1 and TRBJ2-3, with D maybe TRBD1 (6 bases). Germline CDR1 and CDR2: SGHRS and YFSETQ. The CDR3 totals 16 residues. With 6 bases removed from V and 0 bases from J, the gap between germline ends came to 17 bases. In DNA form, the CDR3 reads TGCGCCAGCACCCCAGGGGTCGGGTGGAGCACAGATACGCAGTATTTT. Protein: CASTPGVGWSTDTQYF. Full variable domain (rest looked up from reference TRBV5-1 and TRBJ2-3): KAGVTQTPRYLIKTRGQQVTLSCSPISGHRSVSWYQQTPGQGLQFLFEYFSETQRNKGNFPGRFSGRQFSNSRSEMNVSTLELGDSALYLCASTPGVGWSTDTQYFGPGTRLTVL.

The rearrangement joins TRBV12-3 or TRBV12-4 to TRBJ2-1, with a possible D match to TRBD2 (6 bases). The CDR3 is 12 amino acids. Trimming shortened V by 6 bases and J by 15 bases, and 18 bases separated the two germline ends. DNA for the CDR3: TGTGCCAGCAGCCGCCGGGACTTAGCTTGGTTCTTC. Its protein product is CASSRRDLAWFF.

This clone has only a few counts. This chain uses TRBV20-1 with TRBJ2-2; D remains unclear. This CDR3 contains 11 residues. Germline V gene sequence: CDR1 DFQATT, CDR2 SNEGSKA (reference sequence). V dropped 6 bases and J dropped 8 bases, with 10 bases sitting between them. The chain's CDR3 is CSANLRGELFF. CDR3 in DNA: TGCAGTGCGAACCTGAGGGGGGAGCTGTTTTTT.

The J gene is TRBJ1-4, the V gene TRBV6-6, with 7 nucleotides matching TRBD1. This CDR3 has 15 residues. The germline V gene encodes CDR1 MNHNY and CDR2 SVGAGI (reference sequence). Unmatched junction bases numbered 10, after V lost 5 bases and J lost 7 bases. The CDR3 DNA reads as TGTGCCAGCAGTCCGACCCAGGGGGGAGGTGAAAAACTGTTTTTT. Translating gives CASSPTQGGGEKLFF.

The rearrangement links TRBV9 to TRBJ2-1, with 10 bases fitting TRBD1. The CDR3 extends over 12 amino acids. The germline gives CDR1 SGDLS, CDR2 YYNGEE. The ends lost 7 bases at V and 8 bases at J; junction bases unmatched: 3. CDR3 in DNA: TGTGCCAGCGGAGGACAGGGGGATGAGCAGTTCTTC. This translates into CASGGQGDEQFF.

The chain couples TRBV12-3 or TRBV12-4 to TRBJ1-1, with a tentative D call TRBD1 (6 bases). The length of the CDR3 is 13 residues. Between the trimmed V and J ends, which lost 3 bases and 3 bases, there was a span of 8 bases. CDR3: CASSFAGDTEAFF. In nucleotides, the CDR3 is TGTGCCAGCAGTTTCGCAGGGGACACTGAAGCTTTCTTT.

This rearrangement joins TRBV5-1 to TRBJ1-4, with D tentatively TRBD1 (5 bases). CDR1 and CDR2 (germline): SGHRS, YFSETQ. V lost 4 bases and J 8 bases, leaving 15 bases between the germline ends. CDR3 length: 14 amino acids. This CDR3 is CASSAGGGSEKLFF. In nucleotides, the CDR3 is TGCGCCAGCAGCGCCGGCGGGGGTTCCGAAAAACTGTTTTTT.

This chain uses TRBV9 with TRBJ2-3; the D gene is possibly TRBD2 (6 bases). The germline V gene has CDR1 SGDLS and CDR2 YYNGEE. This CDR3 contains 17 residues. V lost 4 bases to trimming and J lost 5 bases, with 23 bases between them. The CDR3 DNA reads TGTGCCAGCAGCCCCGGGCCCGGGGGTGGCCGTATAGATACGCAGTATTTT. Amino acid sequence: CASSPGPGGGRIDTQYF.

The gene calls are TRBV5-4 and TRBJ2-5, with 7 bases aligning to TRBD1. CDR3 length: 15 amino acids. V was pared by 3 bases and J by 1 base, with 6 bases of the junction left unmatched. From germline, CDR1 is SGHNT and CDR2 YYREEE (reference sequence). The CDR3 nucleotides are TGTGCCAGCAGCTCGCTAGACAGGGCCCAAGAGACCCAGTACTTC. It translates to CASSSLDRAQETQYF. The full variable domain, its missing parts supplied by reference TRBV5-4 and TRBJ2-5, is ETGVTQSPTHLIKTRGQQVTLRCSSQSGHNTVSWYQQALGQGPQFIFQYYREEENGRGNFPPRFSGLQFPNYSSELNVNALELDDSALYLCASSSLDRAQETQYFGPGTRLLVL.

The rearrangement uses TRBV2 and TRBJ2-2; weak D call: TRBD1 (5 bases). V dropped 7 bases and J dropped 5 bases, with 14 bases sitting between them. The length of the CDR3 is 14 residues. In germline, CDR1 is SNHLY, CDR2 FYNNEI. CDR3: CASKPVRETGELFF. The CDR3 DNA is TGTGCCAGCAAACCGGTCAGGGAAACCGGGGAGCTGTTTTTT.

The chain has TRBV19 and TRBJ1-1; tentative D call: TRBD1 (6 bases). CDR1 is LNHDA and CDR2 is SQIVND in the germline V gene (reference sequence). Deletions cut 1 base from V and 5 bases from J, with 17 bases between. The CDR3 length is 16 residues. CDR3 in DNA: TGTGCCAGTAGTATAGTAGGTGGGGGGGCTTGGACTGAAGCTTTCTTT. It specifies CASSIVGGGAWTEAFF.